This TCR beta chain was sequenced during a study of T cell responses to AZD1222 COVID-19 vaccine. With respect to this clone: Its target is unknown.

V was clipped by 2 bases and J by 4 bases, with 16 bases between them. The CDR3 has 16 residues. CDR1 MNHEY and CDR2 SMNVEV come from the germline V gene (reference sequence). Pooling of second doses given at about 4 or about 12 weeks was done. Findings and limits, study-wide: Clonal diversity was possibly underestimated, and white British individuals and females predominated among donors. Along spike, vaccine-associated CD4 TCRs were found throughout, with dominance at 160-218 and 743-854.

Profiling relied on immunoSEQ multiplex PCR, and the TCRdb table lists in-frame clones only, not all of them. Here the sample spans 150,000 to 200,000 clones, about 91% being singletons. This sequence joins TRBV27 and TRBJ2-3, with a possible D match to TRBD1 (6 bases). This TCR was sampled from an adult who received the AZD1222 COVID-19 vaccine. The sequencing used peripheral blood, collected 28 days after the second AZD1222 dose. The CDR3 loop reads CASSLRSRGFADTQYF. The CDR3 region has the DNA TGTGCCAGCAGTTTACGATCCAGGGGTTTTGCAGATACGCAGTATTTT.